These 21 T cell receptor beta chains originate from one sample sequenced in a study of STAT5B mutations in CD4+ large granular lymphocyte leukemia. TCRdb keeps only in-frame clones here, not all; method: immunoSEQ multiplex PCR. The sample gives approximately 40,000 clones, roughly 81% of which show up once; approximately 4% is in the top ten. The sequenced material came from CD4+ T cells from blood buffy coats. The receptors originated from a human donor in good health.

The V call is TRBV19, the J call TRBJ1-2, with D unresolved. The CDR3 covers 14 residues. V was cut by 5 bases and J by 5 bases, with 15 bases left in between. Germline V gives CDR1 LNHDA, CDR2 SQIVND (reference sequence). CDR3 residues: CASSPAPPGYGYTF. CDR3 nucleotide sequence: TGTGCCAGTAGTCCAGCTCCCCCTGGGTATGGCTACACCTTC. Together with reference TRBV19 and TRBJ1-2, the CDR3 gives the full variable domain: DGGITQSPKYLFRKEGQNVTLSCEQNLNHDAMYWYRQDPGQGLRLIYYSQIVNDFQKGDIAEGYSVSREKKESFPLTVTSAQKNPTAFYLCASSPAPPGYGYTFGSGTRLTVV.

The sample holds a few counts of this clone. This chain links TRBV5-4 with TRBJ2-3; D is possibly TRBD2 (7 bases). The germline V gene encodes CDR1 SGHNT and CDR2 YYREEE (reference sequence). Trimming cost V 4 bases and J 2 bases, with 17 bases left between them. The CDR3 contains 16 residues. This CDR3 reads CASSGRGGGHTDTQYF. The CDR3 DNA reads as TGTGCCAGCAGCGGCAGGGGCGGGGGACACACAGATACGCAGTATTTT.

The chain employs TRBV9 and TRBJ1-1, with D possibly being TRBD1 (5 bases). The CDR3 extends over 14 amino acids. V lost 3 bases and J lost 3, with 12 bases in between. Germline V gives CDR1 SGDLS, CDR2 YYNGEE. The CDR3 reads CASSAPGLDTEAFF. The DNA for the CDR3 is TGTGCCAGCAGCGCCCCAGGGTTAGACACTGAAGCTTTCTTT.

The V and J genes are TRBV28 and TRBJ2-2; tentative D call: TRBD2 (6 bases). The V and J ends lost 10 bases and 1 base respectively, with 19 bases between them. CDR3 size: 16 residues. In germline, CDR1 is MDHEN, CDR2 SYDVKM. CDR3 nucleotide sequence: TGTGCCATCCTTGACCCTCTGGGAGGGAACACCGGGGAGCTGTTTTTT. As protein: CAILDPLGGNTGELFF.

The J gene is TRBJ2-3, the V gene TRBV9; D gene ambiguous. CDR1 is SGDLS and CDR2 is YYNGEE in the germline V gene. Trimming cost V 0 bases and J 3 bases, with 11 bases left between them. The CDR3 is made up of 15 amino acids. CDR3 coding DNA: TGTGCCAGCAGCGTAGCGGTTACCGGAACAGATACGCAGTATTTT. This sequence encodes CASSVAVTGTDTQYF. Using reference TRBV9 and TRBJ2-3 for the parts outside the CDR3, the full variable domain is DSGVTQTPKHLITATGQRVTLRCSPRSGDLSVYWYQQSLDQGLQFLIQYYNGEERAKGNILERFSAQQFPDLHSELNLSSLELGDSALYFCASSVAVTGTDTQYFGPGTRLTVL.

CDR3 DNA: TGTGCCTGGAGTGCCGGGACCCGCCGAGGGAATGAGCAGTTCTTC. Amino acids: CAWSAGTRRGNEQFF. The chain couples TRBV30 to TRBJ2-1; D possibly uses TRBD1 or TRBD2 (5 bases each). The CDR3 consists of 15 residues. Germline V CDR1 and CDR2: GTSNPN, SVGIG (reference sequence). Trimming removed 1 base from V and 7 bases from J, with 17 bases in between.

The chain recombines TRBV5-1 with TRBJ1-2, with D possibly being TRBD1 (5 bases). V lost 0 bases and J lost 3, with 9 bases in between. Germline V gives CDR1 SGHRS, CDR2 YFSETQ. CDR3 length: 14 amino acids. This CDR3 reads CASSLGGVDYGYTF. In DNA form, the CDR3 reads TGCGCCAGCAGCTTGGGGGGCGTCGACTATGGCTACACCTTC. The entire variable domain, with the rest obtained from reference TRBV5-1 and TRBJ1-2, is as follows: KAGVTQTPRYLIKTRGQQVTLSCSPISGHRSVSWYQQTPGQGLQFLFEYFSETQRNKGNFPGRFSGRQFSNSRSEMNVSTLELGDSALYLCASSLGGVDYGYTFGSGTRLTVV.

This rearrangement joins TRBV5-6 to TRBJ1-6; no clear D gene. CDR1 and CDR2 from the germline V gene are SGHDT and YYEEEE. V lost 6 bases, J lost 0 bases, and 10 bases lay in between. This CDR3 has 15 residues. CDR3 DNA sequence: TGTGCCAGCACCCCGGCTTACTCCTATAATTCACCCCTCCACTTT. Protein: CASTPAYSYNSPLHF. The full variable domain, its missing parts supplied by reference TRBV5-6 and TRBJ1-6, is DAGVTQSPTHLIKTRGQQVTLRCSPKSGHDTVSWYQQALGQGPQFIFQYYEEEERQRGNFPDRFSGHQFPNYSSELNVNALLLGDSALYLCASTPAYSYNSPLHFGNGTRLTVT.

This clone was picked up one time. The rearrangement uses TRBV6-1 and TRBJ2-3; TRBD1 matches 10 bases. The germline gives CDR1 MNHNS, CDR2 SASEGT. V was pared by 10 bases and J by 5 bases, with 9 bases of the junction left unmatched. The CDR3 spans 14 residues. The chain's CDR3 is CATGDRGLGDTQYF. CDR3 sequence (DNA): TGTGCCACCGGGGACAGGGGATTAGGAGATACGCAGTATTTT.

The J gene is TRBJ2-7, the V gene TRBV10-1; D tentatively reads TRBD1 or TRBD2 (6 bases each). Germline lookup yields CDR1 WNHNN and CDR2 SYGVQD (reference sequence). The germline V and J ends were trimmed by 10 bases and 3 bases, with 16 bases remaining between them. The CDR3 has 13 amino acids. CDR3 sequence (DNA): TGCGCCAACACGAGGGGGGACGACTACGAGCAGTACTTC. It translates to CANTRGDDYEQYF.

The CDR3, as DNA: TGTGCCAGCAGCGTAGTGCCGGGGACCCAGTACTTC. It encodes CASSVVPGTQYF. The chain is built from TRBV7-9 and TRBJ2-5; no definite D call. The V end was cut by 5 bases, the J end by 7 bases, with 11 bases between. CDR3 length: 12 residues. Germline-derived CDR1 and CDR2 are SEHNR and FQNEAQ (reference sequence).

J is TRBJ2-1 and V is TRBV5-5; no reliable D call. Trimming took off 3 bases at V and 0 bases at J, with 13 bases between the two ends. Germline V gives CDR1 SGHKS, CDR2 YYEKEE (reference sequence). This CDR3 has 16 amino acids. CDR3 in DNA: TGTGCCAGCAGCTATAGATGGGGTAGCTCCTACAATGAGCAGTTCTTC. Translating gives CASSYRWGSSYNEQFF.

CDR3 in DNA: TGTGCCAGTAGTCTATCTTACAATGAGCAGTTCTTC. Protein product: CASSLSYNEQFF. V gene TRBV19 combines with J gene TRBJ2-1; D remains ambiguous. The CDR3 is 12 amino acids. CDR1 is LNHDA, CDR2 SQIVND, per germline (reference sequence). Trimming took 5 bases from V and 4 from J, leaving 6 bases between them.

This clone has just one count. The CDR3 region is CASSSGGVGYGYTF. The CDR3 nucleotides are TGCGCCAGCAGCTCTGGGGGGGTAGGGTATGGCTACACCTTC. This chain joins TRBV5-1 and TRBJ1-2; weak D call: TRBD1 (5 bases). The CDR3 length is 14 residues. With 3 bases removed from V and 5 bases from J, the gap between germline ends came to 14 bases. CDR1 is SGHRS, CDR2 YFSETQ, per germline.

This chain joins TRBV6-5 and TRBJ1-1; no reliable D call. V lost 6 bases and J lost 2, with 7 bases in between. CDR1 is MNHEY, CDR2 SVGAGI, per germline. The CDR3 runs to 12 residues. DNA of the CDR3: TGTGCCAGCAGAGAGGGTAACACTGAAGCTTTCTTT. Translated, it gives CASREGNTEAFF.

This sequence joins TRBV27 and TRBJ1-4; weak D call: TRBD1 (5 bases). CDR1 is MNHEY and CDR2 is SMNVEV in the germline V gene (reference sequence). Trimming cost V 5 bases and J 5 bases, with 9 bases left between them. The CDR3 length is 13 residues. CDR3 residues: CASSLGLNEKLFF. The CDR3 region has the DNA TGTGCCAGCAGTCTGGGACTGAATGAAAAACTGTTTTTT.

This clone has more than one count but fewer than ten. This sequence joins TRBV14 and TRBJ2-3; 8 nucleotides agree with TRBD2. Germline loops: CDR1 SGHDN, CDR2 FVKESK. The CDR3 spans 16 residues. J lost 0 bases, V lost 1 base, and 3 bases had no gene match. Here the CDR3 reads CASSQVASGSTDTQYF. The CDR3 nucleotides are TGTGCCAGCAGCCAAGTTGCTAGCGGGAGCACAGATACGCAGTATTTT.

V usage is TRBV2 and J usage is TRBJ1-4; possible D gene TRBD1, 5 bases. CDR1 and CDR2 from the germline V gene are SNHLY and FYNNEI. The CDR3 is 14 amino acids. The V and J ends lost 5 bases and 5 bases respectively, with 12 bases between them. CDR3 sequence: CASSYRGSNEKLFF. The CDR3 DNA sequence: TGTGCCAGCAGTTATAGGGGTTCCAATGAAAAACTGTTTTTT. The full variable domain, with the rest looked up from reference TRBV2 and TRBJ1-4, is EPEVTQTPSHQVTQMGQEVILRCVPISNHLYFYWYRQILGQKVEFLVSFYNNEISEKSEIFDDQFSVERPDGSNFTLKIRSTKLEDSAMYFCASSYRGSNEKLFFGSGTQLSVL.

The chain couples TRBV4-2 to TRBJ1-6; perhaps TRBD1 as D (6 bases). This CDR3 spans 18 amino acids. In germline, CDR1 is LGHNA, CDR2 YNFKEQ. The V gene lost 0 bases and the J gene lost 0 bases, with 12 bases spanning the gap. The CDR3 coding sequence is TGTGCCAGCAGCCAAGAGCTGCAGGGGAGCTCCTATAATTCACCCCTCCACTTT. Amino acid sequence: CASSQELQGSSYNSPLHF.

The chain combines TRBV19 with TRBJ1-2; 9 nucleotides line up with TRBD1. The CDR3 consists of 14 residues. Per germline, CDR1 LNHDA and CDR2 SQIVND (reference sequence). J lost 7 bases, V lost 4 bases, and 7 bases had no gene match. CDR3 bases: TGTGCCAGTAGTACCGGACAGGGGACAGGTGGCTACACCTTC. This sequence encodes CASSTGQGTGGYTF.

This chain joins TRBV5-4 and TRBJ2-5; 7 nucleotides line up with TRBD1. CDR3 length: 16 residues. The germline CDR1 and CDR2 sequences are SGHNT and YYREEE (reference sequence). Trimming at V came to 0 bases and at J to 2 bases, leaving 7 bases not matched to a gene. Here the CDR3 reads CASSLDMGRGQETQYF. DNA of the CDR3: TGTGCCAGCAGCTTGGATATGGGCAGGGGGCAAGAGACCCAGTACTTC.